These 2 T cell receptor beta chains came from one sample sequenced in a study of OX40 agonist ivuxolimab in advanced cancers. TCRdb keeps only in-frame clones here, not all; method: immunoSEQ multiplex PCR. Of 70,000 to 90,000 clones in the sample, 70% to 85% were seen once. Sequencing was performed on CD4+ or CD8+ T cells sorted from blood, taken in a trial of the OX40 agonist ivuxolimab. These receptors were collected from an adult with an advanced solid tumor such as melanoma, head and neck, liver or kidney cancer.

In its sample, this clone was seen once. The chain joins TRBV11-1 to TRBJ1-1; tentatively, D is TRBD1 (5 bases). From germline, CDR1 is SGHAT and CDR2 FQDESV (reference sequence). The CDR3 consists of 14 residues. Trimming took off 6 bases at V and 1 base at J, with 12 bases between the two ends. CDR3 coding DNA: TGTGCCAGCAGTGAGACAGATTCGAACACTGAAGCTTTCTTT. Translating it yields CASSETDSNTEAFF.

The gene calls are TRBV27 and TRBJ2-1, with D possibly matching TRBD2 (6 bases). V lost 6 bases to trimming and J lost 8 bases, with 20 bases between them. This CDR3 comprises 15 residues. The germline V gene has CDR1 MNHEY and CDR2 SMNVEV (reference sequence). In DNA, the CDR3 is TGTGCCAGCAGGGTTTCCCCCTACGGGAGCGATGAGCAGTTCTTC. Amino acid sequence: CASRVSPYGSDEQFF.